The 16 T cell receptor beta chains listed next were all sequenced from one sample in a study of T cells in Graves' hyperthyroidism and ophthalmopathy. Researchers amplified the TCR beta CDR3 regions from RNA transcripts. First-round RT-PCR of the TCR CDR3 relied on the HTBI primer set. TCRdb reprocessed the multiplex PCR reads with MiXCR, giving one entry per CDR3 protein. The table lists 500,000 to 650,000 distinct CDR3 sequences, 35% to 50% of them singletons, with around 44% in the top ten. The specimen sequenced was peripheral blood or thyroid tissue (not recorded which). These receptors all stem from an adult woman with Graves' disease, either hyperthyroidism or ophthalmopathy (not recorded which).

This clonotype was counted between two and nine times. The V call is TRBV2, the J call TRBJ1-1, with D unresolved. This CDR3 is built from 11 residues. Germline CDR1 and CDR2: SNHLY and FYNNEI. Trimming shortened V by 8 bases and J by 7 bases, and 11 bases separated the two germline ends. In nucleotides, the CDR3 is TGTGCCAGCCTCGGCTCGGTTGAAGCTTTCTTT. It codes for CASLGSVEAFF.

This clonotype was picked up one time. The chain uses TRBV7-2 and TRBJ2-7; the match to TRBD1 covers 8 bases. After removal of 6 bases from V and 1 base from J, the junction contained 17 bases not matched to a gene. Germline CDR1 and CDR2: SGHTA and FQGNSA. CDR3 size: 18 residues. CDR3 sequence (DNA): TGTGCCAGCAGTTTGTACTTCCGGGACAGGTACTATTCCTACGAGCAGTACTTC. It codes for CASSLYFRDRYYSYEQYF.

This clonotype was counted at least ten times. This chain connects TRBV7-3 to TRBJ2-6; D is uncertain. Between the trimmed V and J ends, which lost 3 bases and 2 bases, there was a span of 2 bases. Germline V gene sequence: CDR1 SGHTA, CDR2 FQGTGA. The CDR3 contains 13 residues. As DNA, the CDR3 is TGTGCCAGCAGCTTCGCTGGGGCCAACGTCCTGACTTTC. Its protein is CASSFAGANVLTF.

The chain employs TRBV5-5 and TRBJ1-6; possible D gene TRBD1, 6 bases. The CDR3 covers 16 residues. The germline V gene encodes CDR1 SGHKS and CDR2 YYEKEE (reference sequence). Trimming pared 4 bases from V and 7 bases from J, leaving 18 bases between. CDR3 sequence: CASSPRHGTLNSPLHF. The CDR3 region has the DNA TGTGCCAGCAGCCCTAGACATGGGACACTGAATTCACCCCTCCACTTT.

This clonotype was found many times. The chain combines TRBV6-6 with TRBJ1-1; TRBD1 matches at 7 bases. This CDR3 has 12 amino acids. V trimming: 6 bases; J trimming: 8 bases; junction bases outside the gene matches: 6. Per germline, CDR1 MNHNY and CDR2 SVGAGI (reference sequence). Here the CDR3 reads CASSENRGEAFF. CDR3 nucleotide sequence: TGTGCCAGCAGCGAAAACAGGGGCGAAGCTTTCTTT.

This clonotype was picked up a small number of times. This chain uses TRBV20-1 with TRBJ1-5; D is uncertain. Between the trimmed V and J ends, which lost 1 base and 3 bases, there was a span of 13 bases. The CDR3 runs 15 residues. Germline V CDR1 and CDR2: DFQATT, SNEGSKA (reference sequence). CDR3 nucleotides: TGCAGTGCTAGAGGGACCATGGGTATCAATCAGCCCCAGCATTTT. Translating gives CSARGTMGINQPQHF.

The chain carries TRBV7-2 and TRBJ1-5; D call uncertain. CDR1 and CDR2 from the germline V gene are SGHTA and FQGNSA. The CDR3 consists of 13 residues. The V gene lost 10 bases and the J gene lost 5 bases, with 15 bases spanning the gap. The CDR3 DNA reads as TGTGCCAACACCCCGGGCAGATATCAGCCCCAGCATTTT. Translating it yields CANTPGRYQPQHF.

The chain has TRBV15 and TRBJ1-6; 8 bases fit TRBD1. Germline-derived CDR1 and CDR2 are LNHNV and YYDKDF (reference sequence). The CDR3 is 14 amino acids. J was trimmed by 8 bases and V by 1 base; bases with no gene match: 1. The CDR3, as DNA: TGTGCCACCAGCAGAGGACAGGGGTATTCACCCCTCCACTTT. Its protein is CATSRGQGYSPLHF.

This chain joins TRBV19 and TRBJ1-2, with a possible D match to TRBD1 (5 bases). This CDR3 comprises 13 residues. The germline gives CDR1 LNHDA, CDR2 SQIVND (reference sequence). V dropped 3 bases and J dropped 2 bases, with 7 bases sitting between them. CDR3: CASSIRVNYGYTF. As DNA, the CDR3 is TGTGCCAGTAGTATCAGGGTCAACTATGGCTACACCTTC.

This clonotype was counted at least ten times. The gene calls are TRBV20-1 and TRBJ1-1; TRBD1 is a possible D gene (5 bases). CDR3 size: 16 residues. Germline V gene sequence: CDR1 DFQATT, CDR2 SNEGSKA (reference sequence). V lost 0 bases, J lost 3 bases, and 17 bases lay in between. This chain's CDR3 is CSARDEGRVGDTEAFF. The DNA of the CDR3 is TGCAGTGCTAGAGATGAGGGCAGGGTCGGGGACACTGAAGCTTTCTTT.

Remarks on this clonotype: Given a much more abundant clone one base away, this may be a read error. The CDR3 spells CASSPEAGANVLTF. The CDR3 bases are TGTGCCAGCAGTCCTGAGGCTGGGGCCAACGTCCTGACTTTC. J is TRBJ2-6 and V is TRBV24-1; D not certain. CDR3 size: 14 residues. Germline loops: CDR1 KGHDR, CDR2 SFDVKD.

The V and J genes are TRBV7-9 and TRBJ1-2, with a weak D call TRBD1 (5 bases). The germline gives CDR1 SEHNR, CDR2 FQNEAQ (reference sequence). CDR3 size: 14 residues. V shed 7 bases and J shed 12 bases, with 24 bases lying between them. CDR3 amino acids: CASNTAWGETGNTF. The DNA of the CDR3 is TGTGCCAGCAACACCGCGTGGGGGGAAACTGGAAACACCTTC.

This rearrangement joins TRBV7-9 to TRBJ1-2; no reliable D call. The germline V gene has CDR1 SEHNR and CDR2 FQNEAQ (reference sequence). CDR3 size: 14 residues. The V gene lost 5 bases and the J gene lost 8 bases, with 18 bases spanning the gap. For the CDR3, the DNA is TGTGCCAGCAGCGAGTCGCGAGGGCTGAGGGGCTACACCTTC. Amino acid sequence: CASSESRGLRGYTF.

This clonotype came up a few times. V and J are TRBV20-1 and TRBJ1-2; a weak D match, TRBD1 (6 bases). V lost 6 bases to trimming and J lost 4 bases, with 18 bases between them. The V gene's germline CDR1 is DFQATT and CDR2 SNEGSKA (reference sequence). The CDR3 totals 14 residues. The CDR3 bases are TGCAGTGCCAAAGTCGGACAGACCGTCTATGGCTACACCTTC. This translates into CSAKVGQTVYGYTF.

This clonotype appeared once. The V gene is TRBV6-2 or TRBV6-3, the J gene TRBJ2-7; 7 bases match TRBD2. The CDR3 spans 13 residues. J lost 4 bases, V lost 11 bases, and 11 bases had no gene match. Germline V lookup: CDR1 MNHEY, CDR2 SVGEGT. CDR3 in amino acids: CAHSQGGRYEQYF. The CDR3 DNA reads as TGTGCCCATTCCCAGGGCGGGAGATACGAGCAGTACTTC.

V usage is TRBV29-1 and J usage is TRBJ2-7; tentatively, D is TRBD2 (6 bases). Deletions cut 5 bases from V and 9 bases from J, with 14 bases between. This CDR3 has 11 residues. Germline CDR1 and CDR2: SQVTM and ANQGSEA. The CDR3 sequence: CSVSGRERQYF. The DNA for the CDR3 is TGCAGCGTTAGCGGACGGGAGCGGCAGTACTTC.